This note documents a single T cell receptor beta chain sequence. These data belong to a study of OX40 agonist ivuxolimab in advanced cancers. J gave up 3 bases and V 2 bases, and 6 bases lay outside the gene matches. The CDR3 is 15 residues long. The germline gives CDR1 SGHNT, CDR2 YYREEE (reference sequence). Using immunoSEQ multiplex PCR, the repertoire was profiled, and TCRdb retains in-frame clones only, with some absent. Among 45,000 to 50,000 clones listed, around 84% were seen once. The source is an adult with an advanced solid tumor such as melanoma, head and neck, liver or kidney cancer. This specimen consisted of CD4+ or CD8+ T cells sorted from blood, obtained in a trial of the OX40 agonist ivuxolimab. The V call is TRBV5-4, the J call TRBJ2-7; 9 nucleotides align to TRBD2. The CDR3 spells CASSLTGSGSYEQYF. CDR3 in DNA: TGTGCCAGCAGCTTAACGGGTAGCGGGAGCTACGAGCAGTACTTC.